The rows below give T cell receptor beta chains drawn from one sample of a study of blood T cell repertoires in COVID-19. Data came from immunoSEQ multiplex PCR; TCRdb stores just in-frame clones and leaves some out. The sample consists of more than 100,000 clones, about 86% of them appearing once. Sequencing input: PBMCs or T cells enriched from blood (not recorded which). Receptors were obtained from a man aged 35 to 55 with acute COVID-19. The CDR3 runs from the conserved cysteine through the conserved F or W. A D gene is named only where the DNA matches it firmly. Rows may omit the clone size; those that give it use once, few, many or a size class.

abundance | d_gene | j_gene | v_gene | CDR3aa | CDR3nt
. | . | TRBJ1-5 | TRBV18 | CASSPEVGGNQPQHF | TGTGCCAGCTCACCAGAAGTAGGGGGCAATCAGCCCCAGCATTTT
. | TRBD2 | TRBJ2-1 | TRBV28 | CASSSLSHIAGAYNEQFF | TGTGCCAGCAGTTCCCTCTCCCACATAGCGGGAGCCTACAATGAGCAGTTCTTC
once | . | TRBJ1-5 | TRBV7-9 | CASSFQGSQPQHF | TGTGCCAGCAGCTTTCAGGGGAGTCAGCCCCAGCATTTT
. | . | TRBJ2-3 | TRBV6-5 | CASSLQTITDTQYF | TGTGCCAGCAGTCTGCAGACTATTACAGATACGCAGTATTTT
. | . | TRBJ2-2 | TRBV7-9 | CASSPGQLTGELFF | TGTGCCAGCAGCCCGGGACAACTCACCGGGGAGCTGTTTTTT
. | . | TRBJ1-5 | TRBV6-5 | CASSSTGGEGRQPQHF | TGTGCCAGCAGTTCTACGGGTGGAGAAGGTAGGCAGCCCCAGCATTTT
. | TRBD2 | TRBJ2-3 | TRBV30 | CAWEPAGGSTDTQYF | TGTGCCTGGGAACCGGCGGGGGGAAGCACAGATACGCAGTATTTT
. | TRBD2 | TRBJ2-3 | TRBV7-2 | CASTIIAGVPDTQYF | TGTGCCAGCACCATTATAGCGGGAGTTCCAGATACGCAGTATTTT
. | . | TRBJ1-1 | TRBV11-2 | CASSQGMGTEAFF | TGTGCCAGCAGCCAGGGAATGGGCACTGAAGCTTTCTTT
. | TRBD2 | TRBJ2-7 | TRBV5-1 | CASSLLAGGKEQYF | TGCGCCAGCAGCTTACTAGCGGGGGGGAAGGAGCAGTACTTC
. | TRBD1 | TRBJ1-6 | TRBV2 | CASSGQGDSPLHF | TGTGCCAGCAGTGGGCAGGGGGATTCACCCCTCCACTTT
. | TRBD2 | TRBJ2-2 | TRBV6-6 | CASSSPRTSGLILGMKTGELFF | TGTGCCAGCAGCTCACCGAGGACTAGCGGGTTAATCCTCGGGATGAAGACCGGGGAGCTGTTTTTT
. | . | TRBJ2-2 | TRBV27 | CASSFRGAGVITGELFF | TGTGCCAGCAGTTTCCGAGGGGCAGGGGTGATCACCGGGGAGCTGTTTTTT
. | . | TRBJ2-3 | TRBV7-6 | CASSSGSTDTQYF | TGTGCCAGCAGCTCCGGTAGCACAGATACGCAGTATTTT
. | . | TRBJ1-1 | TRBV19 | CASSLRADLQAFF | TGTGCCAGTAGTTTGAGGGCAGACCTTCAAGCTTTCTTT
. | . | TRBJ1-1 | TRBV20-1 | CSALGGTEAFF | TGCAGTGCTTTGGGAGGGACTGAAGCTTTCTTT
. | . | TRBJ1-2 | TRBV29-1 | CSVEDTPGNTF | TGCAGCGTTGAAGACACGCCCGGGAACACCTTC
. | TRBD2 | TRBJ2-2 | TRBV6-5 | CASRGGDANTGELFF | TGTGCCAGTCGGGGGGGGGACGCGAACACCGGGGAGCTGTTTTTT
. | . | TRBJ2-1 | TRBV3-1/TRBV3-2 | CASSLGHEQFF | TGTGCCAGCAGTCTTGGGCATGAGCAGTTCTTC
once | TRBD2 | TRBJ2-2 | TRBV13 | CASSFGGGRGGELFF | TGTGCCAGCAGCTTCGGGGGAGGGCGAGGCGGGGAGCTGTTTTTT
. | . | TRBJ2-7 | TRBV5-1 | CASSLGQLEQQYF | TGCGCCAGCAGCTTAGGACAGTTAGAACAGCAGTACTTC
. | TRBD1 | TRBJ2-1 | TRBV29-1 | CSVEPDRGNEQFF | TGCAGCGTTGAACCAGACAGGGGAAATGAGCAGTTCTTC
. | TRBD2 | TRBJ2-2 | TRBV18 | CASSLTRSGSGSGELFF | TGTGCCAGCTCACTAACCCGGAGCGGGAGTGGTTCCGGGGAGCTGTTTTTT
. | TRBD1 | TRBJ1-1 | TRBV28 | CASSQGADTEAFF | TGTGCCAGCAGTCAGGGGGCAGACACTGAAGCTTTCTTT
once | TRBD2 | TRBJ2-1 | TRBV18 | CASSRGSGESREQFF | TGTGCCAGCTCACGAGGGAGCGGGGAGTCAAGGGAGCAGTTCTTC